A selection of T cell receptor beta chains follows, all from one sample in a study of T cells in Graves' hyperthyroidism and ophthalmopathy. TCRdb re-called the multiplex PCR reads with MiXCR, one entry per CDR3 protein. Counted here are about 700,000 distinct CDR3 sequences, around 15% occurring once; the ten biggest clones make up around 9.6%. Material for sequencing was blood. The origin of the receptors is a woman younger than 35 with Graves' hyperthyroidism. Both conserved end residues are part of each CDR3. The D gene is left open where the match is weak. A clone size is listed for some rows: how often the clone was seen (once, few, many), or a class if it is expanded.

D gene	clone size	V gene	J gene	CDR3 DNA	CDR3 protein
TRBD1	-	TRBV4-3	TRBJ2-7	TGCGCCAGCAGCGCATGGGACAGGCCTTACGACGAGCAGTACTTC	CASSAWDRPYDEQYF
TRBD1	many	TRBV28	TRBJ2-1	TGTGCCAGCAGTTTATGGCCGGGTGGACAGGGGAGGGATGAGCAGTTCTTC	CASSLWPGGQGRDEQFF
-	few	TRBV30	TRBJ2-1	TGTGCCTGGAGTGTTGACGCCTACAATGAGCAGTTCTTC	CAWSVDAYNEQFF
TRBD2	many	TRBV7-2	TRBJ2-7	TGTGCCAGCAGCCCCGGGGCTAGCGGGGCTTCCTACGAGCAGTACTTC	CASSPGASGASYEQYF
-	few	TRBV6-2/TRBV6-3	TRBJ1-5	TGTGCCAGCAGTTATGTCCATCAGCCCCAGCATTTT	CASSYVHQPQHF
-	many	TRBV27	TRBJ1-4	TGTGCCAGCAGTTCCCTGGTGGATGCAACTAATGAAAAACTGTTTTTT	CASSSLVDATNEKLFF
-	many	TRBV7-9	TRBJ2-1	TGTGCCAGCAGCCAACAGGGGAGGGCCTACAATGAGCAGTTCTTC	CASSQQGRAYNEQFF
-	many	TRBV18	TRBJ1-4	TGTGCCAGCTCATCGGGATTTGGAGAAAAACTGTTTTTT	CASSSGFGEKLFF
-	many	TRBV7-2	TRBJ2-1	TGTGCCAGCAGCTTGGGATTTAGCGGTCTTTCCTACAATGAGCAGTTCTTC	CASSLGFSGLSYNEQFF
TRBD2	many	TRBV7-2	TRBJ2-3	TGTGCCAGCAGCTTAGCCGCCCTGGGACTACCCACAGATACGCAGTATTTT	CASSLAALGLPTDTQYF
TRBD1	-	TRBV15	TRBJ1-5	TGTGCCACCAGCCAGGTCCGGGACAGCTTTAATCAGCCCCAGCATTTT	CATSQVRDSFNQPQHF
-	-	TRBV28	TRBJ2-2	TGTGCCAGCAGTCTAGGAAACGCCGGGGAGCTGTTTTTT	CASSLGNAGELFF
TRBD1	many	TRBV24-1	TRBJ2-3	TGTGCCACCAGTGAACGACAGGGTTTCAGTTTTTTGTCAGATACGCAGTATTTT	CATSERQGFSFLSDTQYF
TRBD1	many	TRBV7-2	TRBJ1-6	TGTGCCAGCAGGTTCAAAGGGGGCATAAGACCCCTCCACTTT	CASRFKGGIRPLHF
TRBD1	many	TRBV30	TRBJ1-6	TGTGCCTGGAGTGTAGGGGGCGTAAAGTCACCCCTCCACTTT	CAWSVGGVKSPLHF
-	once	TRBV7-9	TRBJ2-1	TGTGCCAGCAGCTTCGGAAGTCCCGAGCAGTTCTTC	CASSFGSPEQFF
TRBD1	many	TRBV11-2	TRBJ2-1	TGTGCCAGCAGCTCCACAGGGGGCTCCTACAATGAGCAGTTCTTC	CASSSTGGSYNEQFF
TRBD1	many	TRBV6-5	TRBJ1-1	TGTGCCAGCAAAGCGGGACAGACCTACACTGAAGCTTTCTTT	CASKAGQTYTEAFF
TRBD1	many	TRBV20-1	TRBJ2-7	TGCAGTGCTAGAGACCGGACAGGGCCTTCCTACGAGCAGTACTTC	CSARDRTGPSYEQYF
-	few	TRBV10-3	TRBJ2-7	TGTGCCATCATGGGAGGAAGCGGGTGGAACCAGCAGTACTTC	CAIMGGSGWNQQYF
-	many	TRBV20-1	TRBJ2-1	TGCAGTGCAGGGGCCAGCGGGCCCTACAATGAGCAGTTCTTC	CSAGASGPYNEQFF
TRBD1	-	TRBV20-1	TRBJ2-1	TGCAGTGCTAGAGGACAGGGGGCTGCGTCCTACAATGAGCAGTTCTTC	CSARGQGAASYNEQFF
-	many	TRBV6-5	TRBJ1-3	TGTGCCAGCAGTTATGGGAGCTCTGGAAACACCATATATTTT	CASSYGSSGNTIYF
TRBD1	few	TRBV12-3/TRBV12-4	TRBJ1-5	TGTGCCAGCAGTACCGGGACAGCGAATCAGCCCCAGCATTTT	CASSTGTANQPQHF
-	many	TRBV18	TRBJ2-1	TGTGCCAGCTCACCATCCTCCGGGAATGAGCAGTTCTTC	CASSPSSGNEQFF
-	-	TRBV7-9	TRBJ1-2	TGTGCCAGCAGCTTATTGGGAAGCTATGGCTACACCTTC	CASSLLGSYGYTF
TRBD2	-	TRBV7-2	TRBJ2-7	TGTGCCAGCGGCGCAAGCGGGAGGAAGTCCGAGCAGTACTTC	CASGASGRKSEQYF
TRBD2	-	TRBV5-5	TRBJ2-7	TGTGCCAGCAGCAACGGACTAGCGATCAGCTCCTACGAGCAGTACTTC	CASSNGLAISSYEQYF
-	few	TRBV18	TRBJ2-7	TGTGCCAGCTCGCCTTCCGTGAGATTAGCCTCCTACGAGCAGTACTTC	CASSPSVRLASYEQYF
TRBD2	many	TRBV7-9	TRBJ2-5	TGTGCCAGCAGCCGTAGCGGGTCACTGCAAGAGACCCAGTACTTC	CASSRSGSLQETQYF
TRBD2	many	TRBV6-2/TRBV6-3	TRBJ2-7	TGTGCCAGCGAACCTCGGGCTAGCGGGAGGTACGAGCAGTACTTC	CASEPRASGRYEQYF
TRBD2	many	TRBV28	TRBJ2-1	TGTGCCAGCAACTTCTGGGAGGGAGGGGACAATGAGCAGTTCTTC	CASNFWEGGDNEQFF
-	-	TRBV19	TRBJ1-5	TGTGCCAGTAGTCAGGGTGGCTTTCAGCCCCAGCATTTT	CASSQGGFQPQHF
TRBD1	many	TRBV12-3/TRBV12-4	TRBJ1-6	TGTGCCAGCAGTTTGGGGTGGGGGACAGGGGCTTCACCCCTCCACTTT	CASSLGWGTGASPLHF
TRBD1	-	TRBV7-6	TRBJ2-7	TGTGCCAGCAGCTCCGGGACAGGGCCCCCCTACGAGCAGTACTTC	CASSSGTGPPYEQYF
-	-	TRBV5-6	TRBJ2-5	TGTGCCAGCAGCTTAACCGGGACACCGGAGACCCAGTACTTC	CASSLTGTPETQYF
TRBD1	many	TRBV11-2	TRBJ2-7	TGTGCCAGCAGCCAGATACAGGGGTGGTCCTACGAGCAGTACTTC	CASSQIQGWSYEQYF
TRBD1	many	TRBV5-1	TRBJ2-7	TGCGCCAGCAGCTTGGAATCTGGGACAGGGGGCTCCTACGAGCAGTACTTC	CASSLESGTGGSYEQYF
TRBD1	many	TRBV2	TRBJ1-5	TGTGCCAGCAGTGTTCCGGGACAGGATCAGCCCCAGCATTTT	CASSVPGQDQPQHF
TRBD1	few	TRBV18	TRBJ1-2	TGTGCCAGCCTCAGACAGGGGAGTGATGGCTACACCTTC	CASLRQGSDGYTF
-	few	TRBV20-1	TRBJ2-1	TGCGGAAAGGGCCCACCGAAATACACCTACAATGAGCAGTTCTTC	CGKGPPKYTYNEQFF
TRBD2	few	TRBV20-1	TRBJ2-1	TGCAGTGCTTTAGACTCTAGCGGGACCTACAATGAGCAGTTCTTC	CSALDSSGTYNEQFF